A selection of T cell receptor beta chains follows, all from one sample in a study of beta chain features in type 1 diabetes. TCRdb's table, derived via immunoSEQ multiplex PCR, lists solely in-frame clones and lacks some. The sample has some 200,000 clones; more than 15% are singletons. Sequenced: naive CD4+ T cells from blood. These receptors were obtained from a man under 40 with type 1 diabetes. Both conserved end residues are part of each CDR3. The order of the fields is CDR3 protein, V gene, clone size, J gene, CDR3 length. Size tells how often a clone was seen (once, few, many) or the class of an expanded clone, and some rows leave it out.

CDR3aa: CASSHTPGQGGYEQYF
v_gene: TRBV5-1
abundance: few
j_gene: TRBJ2-7
len: 16

CDR3aa: CSAGQTGNTIYF
v_gene: TRBV29-1
abundance: .
j_gene: TRBJ1-3
len: 12

CDR3aa: CASSLGLVYEQYF
v_gene: TRBV5-1
abundance: few
j_gene: TRBJ2-7
len: 13

CDR3aa: CASREARNTEAFF
v_gene: TRBV2
abundance: .
j_gene: TRBJ1-1
len: 13

CDR3aa: CASSSRTGGPDTQYF
v_gene: TRBV7-2
abundance: .
j_gene: TRBJ2-3
len: 15

CDR3aa: CASGLYNEQFF
v_gene: TRBV12-5
abundance: .
j_gene: TRBJ2-1
len: 11

CDR3aa: CASSLDPLTGPNYNEQFF
v_gene: TRBV11-3
abundance: once
j_gene: TRBJ2-1
len: 18

CDR3aa: CASSLAGGSEQFF
v_gene: TRBV25-1
abundance: .
j_gene: TRBJ2-1
len: 13

CDR3aa: CASSQGQYNEQFF
v_gene: TRBV11-1
abundance: .
j_gene: TRBJ2-1
len: 13

CDR3aa: CASSRGVVGGIGQPQHF
v_gene: TRBV4-1
abundance: few
j_gene: TRBJ1-5
len: 17

CDR3aa: CSVGVSDTQYF
v_gene: TRBV29-1
abundance: few
j_gene: TRBJ2-3
len: 11

CDR3aa: CASSLKGAETQYF
v_gene: TRBV5-4
abundance: few
j_gene: TRBJ2-5
len: 13

CDR3aa: CAWRGSAGNTIYF
v_gene: TRBV30
abundance: .
j_gene: TRBJ1-3
len: 13

CDR3aa: CASRQRNSYNEQFF
v_gene: TRBV7-2
abundance: .
j_gene: TRBJ2-1
len: 14

CDR3aa: CASSQTGTPQETQYF
v_gene: TRBV4-1
abundance: few
j_gene: TRBJ2-5
len: 15

CDR3aa: CAWSYPGASNQPQHF
v_gene: TRBV30
abundance: .
j_gene: TRBJ1-5
len: 15

CDR3aa: CASSQMREAGELFF
v_gene: TRBV14
abundance: few
j_gene: TRBJ2-2
len: 14

CDR3aa: CASSPLGRTGSAVEQYF
v_gene: TRBV18
abundance: few
j_gene: TRBJ2-7
len: 17

CDR3aa: CASRVDTGELFF
v_gene: TRBV2
abundance: .
j_gene: TRBJ2-2
len: 12

CDR3aa: CSASSYYEQYF
v_gene: TRBV20-1
abundance: few
j_gene: TRBJ2-7
len: 11

CDR3aa: CASSVAPAGETQYF
v_gene: TRBV9
abundance: .
j_gene: TRBJ2-5
len: 14

CDR3aa: CATSYGPVSSGNTIYF
v_gene: TRBV15
abundance: .
j_gene: TRBJ1-3
len: 16

CDR3aa: CASSPLAKNIQYF
v_gene: TRBV4-2
abundance: once
j_gene: TRBJ2-4
len: 13

CDR3aa: CASSTRSGDRAFF
v_gene: TRBV21-1
abundance: few
j_gene: TRBJ1-1
len: 13

CDR3aa: CASSFWTEETQYF
v_gene: TRBV11-2
abundance: .
j_gene: TRBJ2-5
len: 13

CDR3aa: CSVGVFGYGYTF
v_gene: TRBV29-1
abundance: .
j_gene: TRBJ1-2
len: 12

CDR3aa: CASSRGQGKGETQYF
v_gene: TRBV28
abundance: .
j_gene: TRBJ2-5
len: 15

CDR3aa: CASSLLDGDEQFF
v_gene: TRBV7-9
abundance: .
j_gene: TRBJ2-1
len: 13

CDR3aa: CASSPTGDTQYF
v_gene: TRBV18
abundance: few
j_gene: TRBJ2-3
len: 12

CDR3aa: CASSPGVGRNTGELFF
v_gene: TRBV7-9
abundance: .
j_gene: TRBJ2-2
len: 16

CDR3aa: CTSSLHNEQFF
v_gene: TRBV1
abundance: .
j_gene: TRBJ2-1
len: 11

CDR3aa: CASSVASGTTDTQYF
v_gene: TRBV9
abundance: .
j_gene: TRBJ2-3
len: 15

CDR3aa: CASSLVMDRDTDTQYF
v_gene: TRBV7-8
abundance: .
j_gene: TRBJ2-3
len: 16

CDR3aa: CASRELTGLNYEQYF
v_gene: TRBV28
abundance: few
j_gene: TRBJ2-7
len: 15

CDR3aa: CASSVRGNTEAFF
v_gene: TRBV19
abundance: few
j_gene: TRBJ1-1
len: 13

CDR3aa: CASSLGQSETQYF
v_gene: TRBV28
abundance: few
j_gene: TRBJ2-5
len: 13

CDR3aa: CSVGGISTDTQYF
v_gene: TRBV29-1
abundance: few
j_gene: TRBJ2-3
len: 13

CDR3aa: CASSVGSANNEQFF
v_gene: TRBV9
abundance: .
j_gene: TRBJ2-1
len: 14

CDR3aa: CASRRGLQETQYF
v_gene: TRBV9
abundance: few
j_gene: TRBJ2-5
len: 13

CDR3aa: CASCTLGPSNEQFF
v_gene: TRBV28
abundance: few
j_gene: TRBJ2-1
len: 14

CDR3aa: CASSLGSEGTEAFF
v_gene: TRBV7-9
abundance: few
j_gene: TRBJ1-1
len: 14

CDR3aa: CASSPPLIGGNYGYTF
v_gene: TRBV18
abundance: few
j_gene: TRBJ1-2
len: 16

CDR3aa: CASSVEAGVRGETQYF
v_gene: TRBV9
abundance: .
j_gene: TRBJ2-5
len: 16

CDR3aa: CASSVAGRHGYTF
v_gene: TRBV9
abundance: .
j_gene: TRBJ1-2
len: 13

CDR3aa: CATSREAGADTQYF
v_gene: TRBV15
abundance: .
j_gene: TRBJ2-3
len: 14

CDR3aa: CASSIQYNEQFF
v_gene: TRBV28
abundance: few
j_gene: TRBJ2-1
len: 12

CDR3aa: CASSDRSGRRETQYF
v_gene: TRBV6-1
abundance: .
j_gene: TRBJ2-5
len: 15

CDR3aa: CASRPGMNEQFF
v_gene: TRBV28
abundance: .
j_gene: TRBJ2-1
len: 12

CDR3aa: CASSSPKGGSRRETQYF
v_gene: TRBV11-2
abundance: few
j_gene: TRBJ2-5
len: 17

CDR3aa: CASSRHRSDTQYF
v_gene: TRBV5-6
abundance: .
j_gene: TRBJ2-3
len: 13

CDR3aa: CSVGVGSNQPQHF
v_gene: TRBV29-1
abundance: .
j_gene: TRBJ1-5
len: 13

CDR3aa: CASSGATGSGNIQYF
v_gene: TRBV5-1
abundance: .
j_gene: TRBJ2-4
len: 15

CDR3aa: CASRLRSGDTQYF
v_gene: TRBV28
abundance: few
j_gene: TRBJ2-3
len: 13

CDR3aa: CASRVPGTASTDTQYF
v_gene: TRBV7-2
abundance: .
j_gene: TRBJ2-3
len: 16

CDR3aa: CASSQQNTEAFF
v_gene: TRBV7-9
abundance: few
j_gene: TRBJ1-1
len: 12

CDR3aa: CSVVVGSSYEQYF
v_gene: TRBV29-1
abundance: .
j_gene: TRBJ2-7
len: 13

CDR3aa: CAWNRDLAYEQYF
v_gene: TRBV30
abundance: few
j_gene: TRBJ2-7
len: 13

CDR3aa: CASSFSTGSYEQYF
v_gene: TRBV7-9
abundance: .
j_gene: TRBJ2-7
len: 14

CDR3aa: CASSPRTEGKLFF
v_gene: TRBV14
abundance: few
j_gene: TRBJ1-4
len: 13